The sequence of this T cell receptor (beta chain) was determined in a study of CD8 T cells in ankylosing spondylitis. Making use of molecular barcodes, quantitative 5'-RACE generated TCR beta libraries. MiXCR, run by TCRdb on the 5' RACE reads, gives a single entry per CDR3 protein. This table has 250,000 or so distinct CDR3 sequences, 15% to 20% appearing once. Study-level points and caveats: What appeared characteristic of ankylosing spondylitis blood was a TCR beta motif of eight highly homologous variants.

At least ten counts were recorded for this clonotype. The antigen is unknown. Germline V gene sequence: CDR1 SGHTA, CDR2 FQGNSA. The V and J ends lost 2 bases and 4 bases respectively, with 15 bases between them. This CDR3 spans 16 amino acids. The sample comprised blood, either unsorted or a sorted T cell fraction (not recorded which). The receptor was isolated from a male donor with ankylosing spondylitis or in good health (not recorded which). V and J are TRBV7-2 and TRBJ1-5; D remains ambiguous. Written as DNA, the CDR3 is TGTGCCAGCAGCTTAATTTTGTCAGTAGGTAATCAGCCCCAGCATTTT. Translation gives CASSLILSVGNQPQHF.